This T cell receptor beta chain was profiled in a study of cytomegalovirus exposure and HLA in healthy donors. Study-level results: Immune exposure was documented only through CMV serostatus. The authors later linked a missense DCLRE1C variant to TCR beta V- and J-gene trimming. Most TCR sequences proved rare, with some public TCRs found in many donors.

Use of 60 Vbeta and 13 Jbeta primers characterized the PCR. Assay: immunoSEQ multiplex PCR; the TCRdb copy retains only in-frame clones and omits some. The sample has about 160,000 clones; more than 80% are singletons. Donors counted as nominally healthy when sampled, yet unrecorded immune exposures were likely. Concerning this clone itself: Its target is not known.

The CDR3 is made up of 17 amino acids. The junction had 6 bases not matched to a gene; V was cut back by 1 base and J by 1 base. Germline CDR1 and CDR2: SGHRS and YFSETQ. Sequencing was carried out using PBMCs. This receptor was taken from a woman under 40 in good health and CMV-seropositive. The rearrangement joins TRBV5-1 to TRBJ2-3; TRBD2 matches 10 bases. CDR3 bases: TGCGCCAGCAGCTTGTTTACTAGCGGGGATGGCACAGATACGCAGTATTTT. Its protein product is CASSLFTSGDGTDTQYF.